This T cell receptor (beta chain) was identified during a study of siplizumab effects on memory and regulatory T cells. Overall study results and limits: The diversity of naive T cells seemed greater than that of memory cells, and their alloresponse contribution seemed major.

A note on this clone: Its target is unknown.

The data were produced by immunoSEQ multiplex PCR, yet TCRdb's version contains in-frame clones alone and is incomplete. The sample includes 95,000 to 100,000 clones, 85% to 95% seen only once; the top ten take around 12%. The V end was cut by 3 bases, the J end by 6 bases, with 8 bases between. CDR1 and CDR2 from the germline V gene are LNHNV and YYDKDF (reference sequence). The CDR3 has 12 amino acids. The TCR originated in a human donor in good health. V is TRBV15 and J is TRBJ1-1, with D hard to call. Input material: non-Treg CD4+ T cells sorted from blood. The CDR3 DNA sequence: TGTGCCACCAGCAGGGATTGGGCTGAAGCTTTCTTT. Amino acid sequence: CATSRDWAEAFF.